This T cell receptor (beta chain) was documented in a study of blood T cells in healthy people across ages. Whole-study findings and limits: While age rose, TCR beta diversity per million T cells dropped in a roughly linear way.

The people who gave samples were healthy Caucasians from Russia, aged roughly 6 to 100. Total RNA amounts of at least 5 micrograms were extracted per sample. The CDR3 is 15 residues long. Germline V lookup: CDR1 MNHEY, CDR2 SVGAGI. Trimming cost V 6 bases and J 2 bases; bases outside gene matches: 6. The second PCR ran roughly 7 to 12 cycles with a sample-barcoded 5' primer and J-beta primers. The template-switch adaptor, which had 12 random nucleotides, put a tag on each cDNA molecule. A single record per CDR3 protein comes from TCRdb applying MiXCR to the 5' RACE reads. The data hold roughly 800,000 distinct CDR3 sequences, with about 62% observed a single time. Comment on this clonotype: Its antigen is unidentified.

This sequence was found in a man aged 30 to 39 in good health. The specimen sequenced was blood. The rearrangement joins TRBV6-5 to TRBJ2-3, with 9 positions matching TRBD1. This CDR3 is CASSLQGANTDTQYF. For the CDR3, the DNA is TGTGCCAGCAGCCTACAGGGGGCGAACACAGATACGCAGTATTTT.